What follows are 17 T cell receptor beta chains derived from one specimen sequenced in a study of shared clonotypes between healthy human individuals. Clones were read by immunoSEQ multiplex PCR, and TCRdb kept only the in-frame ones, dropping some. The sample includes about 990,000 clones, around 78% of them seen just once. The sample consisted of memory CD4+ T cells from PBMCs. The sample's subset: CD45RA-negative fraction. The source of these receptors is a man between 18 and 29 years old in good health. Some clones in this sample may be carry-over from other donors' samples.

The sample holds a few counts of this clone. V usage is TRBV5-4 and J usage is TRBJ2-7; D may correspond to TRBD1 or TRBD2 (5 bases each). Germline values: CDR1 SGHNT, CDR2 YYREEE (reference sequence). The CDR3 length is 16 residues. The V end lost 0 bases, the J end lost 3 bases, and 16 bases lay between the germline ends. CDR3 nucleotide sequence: TGTGCCAGCAGCTTGGGCAGGGAGTCGGACGTCTACGAGCAGTACTTC. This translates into CASSLGRESDVYEQYF.

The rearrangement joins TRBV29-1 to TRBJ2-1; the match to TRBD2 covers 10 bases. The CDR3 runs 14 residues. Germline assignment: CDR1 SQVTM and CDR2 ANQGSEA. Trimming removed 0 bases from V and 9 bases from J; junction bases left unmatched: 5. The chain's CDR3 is CSVEDSRTSGEQFF. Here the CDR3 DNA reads TGCAGCGTTGAAGATAGTAGGACTAGCGGTGAGCAGTTCTTC.

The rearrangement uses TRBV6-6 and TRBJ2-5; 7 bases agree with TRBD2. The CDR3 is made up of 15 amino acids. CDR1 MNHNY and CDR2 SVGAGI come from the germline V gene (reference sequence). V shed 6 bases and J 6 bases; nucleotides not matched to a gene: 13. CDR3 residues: CASRSPGGGDQTQYF. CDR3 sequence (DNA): TGTGCCAGCAGATCCCCCGGGGGAGGGGATCAGACCCAGTACTTC.

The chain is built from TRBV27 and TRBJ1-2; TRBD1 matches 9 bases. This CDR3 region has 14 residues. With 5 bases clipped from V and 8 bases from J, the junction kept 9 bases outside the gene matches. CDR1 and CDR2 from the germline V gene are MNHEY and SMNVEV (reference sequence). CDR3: CASSRRTGERGYTF. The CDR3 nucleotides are TGTGCCAGCAGTCGAAGGACAGGGGAGAGGGGCTACACCTTC.

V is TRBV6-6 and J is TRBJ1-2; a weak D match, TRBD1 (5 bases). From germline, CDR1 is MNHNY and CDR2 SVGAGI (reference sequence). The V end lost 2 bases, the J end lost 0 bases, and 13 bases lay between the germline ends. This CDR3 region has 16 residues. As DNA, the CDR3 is TGTGCCAGCAGTTACACCAGACAGATTTCTAACTATGGCTACACCTTC. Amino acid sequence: CASSYTRQISNYGYTF.

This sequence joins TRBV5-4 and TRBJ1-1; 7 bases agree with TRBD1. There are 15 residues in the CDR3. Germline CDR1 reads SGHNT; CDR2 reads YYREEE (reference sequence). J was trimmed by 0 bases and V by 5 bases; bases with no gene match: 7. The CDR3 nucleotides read TGTGCCAGCAGTTTCCCCAGGGGGATGAACACTGAAGCTTTCTTT. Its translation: CASSFPRGMNTEAFF. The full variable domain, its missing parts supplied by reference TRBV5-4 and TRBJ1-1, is ETGVTQSPTHLIKTRGQQVTLRCSSQSGHNTVSWYQQALGQGPQFIFQYYREEENGRGNFPPRFSGLQFPNYSSELNVNALELDDSALYLCASSFPRGMNTEAFFGQGTRLTVV.

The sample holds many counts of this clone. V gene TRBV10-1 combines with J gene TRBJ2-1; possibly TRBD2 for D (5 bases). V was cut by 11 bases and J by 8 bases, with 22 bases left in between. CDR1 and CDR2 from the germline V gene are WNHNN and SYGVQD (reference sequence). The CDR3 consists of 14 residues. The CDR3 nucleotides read TGCGCCCCCAAGGGTCTCTCTAAAGCGGATGAGCAGTTCTTC. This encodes CAPKGLSKADEQFF.

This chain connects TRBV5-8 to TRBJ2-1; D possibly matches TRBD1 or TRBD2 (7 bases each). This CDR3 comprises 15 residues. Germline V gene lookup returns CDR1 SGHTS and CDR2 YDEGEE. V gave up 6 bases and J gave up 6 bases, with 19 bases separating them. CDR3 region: CASIPGGAGSNEQFF. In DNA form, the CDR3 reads TGTGCCAGCATCCCAGGGGGGGCAGGGTCCAATGAGCAGTTCTTC.

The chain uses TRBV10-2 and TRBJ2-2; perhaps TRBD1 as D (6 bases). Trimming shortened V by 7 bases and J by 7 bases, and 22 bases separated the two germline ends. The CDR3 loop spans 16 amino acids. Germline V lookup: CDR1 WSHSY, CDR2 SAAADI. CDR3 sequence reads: CASIGGPAVVGGELFF. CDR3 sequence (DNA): TGCGCCAGCATAGGGGGACCCGCCGTAGTGGGCGGGGAGCTGTTTTTT.

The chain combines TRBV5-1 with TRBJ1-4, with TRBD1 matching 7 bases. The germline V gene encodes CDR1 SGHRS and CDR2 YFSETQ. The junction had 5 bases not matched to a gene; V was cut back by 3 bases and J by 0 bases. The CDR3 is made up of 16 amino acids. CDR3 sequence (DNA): TGCGCCAGCAGCTCGAAAACAGGGGCAACTAATGAAAAACTGTTTTTT. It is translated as CASSSKTGATNEKLFF. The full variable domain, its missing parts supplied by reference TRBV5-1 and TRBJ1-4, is KAGVTQTPRYLIKTRGQQVTLSCSPISGHRSVSWYQQTPGQGLQFLFEYFSETQRNKGNFPGRFSGRQFSNSRSEMNVSTLELGDSALYLCASSSKTGATNEKLFFGSGTQLSVL.

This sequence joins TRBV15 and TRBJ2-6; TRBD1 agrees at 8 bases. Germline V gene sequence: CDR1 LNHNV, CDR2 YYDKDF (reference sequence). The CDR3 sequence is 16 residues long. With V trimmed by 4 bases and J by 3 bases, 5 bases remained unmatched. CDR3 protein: CATSIRTGNGANVLTF. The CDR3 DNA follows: TGTGCCACCAGCATTCGGACAGGGAATGGGGCCAACGTCCTGACTTTC. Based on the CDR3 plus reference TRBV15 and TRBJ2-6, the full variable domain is DAMVIQNPRYQVTQFGKPVTLSCSQTLNHNVMYWYQQKSSQAPKLLFHYYDKDFNNEADTPDNFQSRRPNTSFCFLDIRSPGLGDTAMYLCATSIRTGNGANVLTFGAGSRLTVL.

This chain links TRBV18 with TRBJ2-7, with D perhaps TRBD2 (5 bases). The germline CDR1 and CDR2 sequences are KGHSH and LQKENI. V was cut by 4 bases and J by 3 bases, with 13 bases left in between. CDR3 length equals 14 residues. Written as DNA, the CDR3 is TGTGCCAGCTCACAGGCCGGGATTCACTACGAGCAGTACTTC. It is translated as CASSQAGIHYEQYF.

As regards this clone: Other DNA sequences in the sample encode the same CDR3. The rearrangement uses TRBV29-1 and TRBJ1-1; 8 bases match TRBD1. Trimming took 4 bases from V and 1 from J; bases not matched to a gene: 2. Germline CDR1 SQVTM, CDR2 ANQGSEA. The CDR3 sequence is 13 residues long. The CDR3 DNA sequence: TGCAGCGTTGCCGGACAGGGGAACACTGAAGCTTTCTTT. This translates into CSVAGQGNTEAFF.

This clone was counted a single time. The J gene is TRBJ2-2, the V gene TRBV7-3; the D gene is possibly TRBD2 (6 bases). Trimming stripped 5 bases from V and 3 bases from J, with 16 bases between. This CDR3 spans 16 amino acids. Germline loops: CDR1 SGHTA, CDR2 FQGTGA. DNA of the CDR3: TGTGCCAGCAGCACCCGTAGCGGACCCGACACCGGGGAGCTGTTTTTT. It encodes CASSTRSGPDTGELFF.

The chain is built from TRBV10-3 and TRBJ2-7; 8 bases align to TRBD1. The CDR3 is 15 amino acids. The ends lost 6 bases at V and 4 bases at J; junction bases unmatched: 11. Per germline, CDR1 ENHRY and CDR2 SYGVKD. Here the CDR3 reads CAISGATGVRYEQYF. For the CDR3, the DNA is TGTGCCATCAGCGGCGCGACAGGGGTACGGTACGAGCAGTACTTC.

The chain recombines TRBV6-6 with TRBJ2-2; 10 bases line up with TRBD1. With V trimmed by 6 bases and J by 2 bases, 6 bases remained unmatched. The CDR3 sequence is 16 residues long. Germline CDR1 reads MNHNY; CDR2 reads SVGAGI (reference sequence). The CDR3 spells CASRTRDRGNTGELFF. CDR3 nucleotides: TGTGCCAGCAGGACGCGGGACAGGGGAAACACCGGGGAGCTGTTTTTT.

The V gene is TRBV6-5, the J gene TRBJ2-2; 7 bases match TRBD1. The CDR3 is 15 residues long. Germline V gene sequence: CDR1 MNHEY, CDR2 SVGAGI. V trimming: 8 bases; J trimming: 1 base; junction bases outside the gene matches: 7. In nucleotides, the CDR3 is TGTGCCAGCTTGAGAGGGGGCCTGAACACCGGGGAGCTGTTTTTT. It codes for CASLRGGLNTGELFF.